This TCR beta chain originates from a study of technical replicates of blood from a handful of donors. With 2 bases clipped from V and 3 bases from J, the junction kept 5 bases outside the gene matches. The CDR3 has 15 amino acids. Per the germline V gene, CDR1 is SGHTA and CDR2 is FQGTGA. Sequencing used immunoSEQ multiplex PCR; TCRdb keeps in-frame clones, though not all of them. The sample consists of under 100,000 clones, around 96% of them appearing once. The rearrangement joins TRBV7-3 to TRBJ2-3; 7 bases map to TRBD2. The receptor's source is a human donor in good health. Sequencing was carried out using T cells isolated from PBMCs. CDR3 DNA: TGTGCCAGCAGCTTACTCGGGAGGATGACAGATACGCAGTATTTT. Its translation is CASSLLGRMTDTQYF.